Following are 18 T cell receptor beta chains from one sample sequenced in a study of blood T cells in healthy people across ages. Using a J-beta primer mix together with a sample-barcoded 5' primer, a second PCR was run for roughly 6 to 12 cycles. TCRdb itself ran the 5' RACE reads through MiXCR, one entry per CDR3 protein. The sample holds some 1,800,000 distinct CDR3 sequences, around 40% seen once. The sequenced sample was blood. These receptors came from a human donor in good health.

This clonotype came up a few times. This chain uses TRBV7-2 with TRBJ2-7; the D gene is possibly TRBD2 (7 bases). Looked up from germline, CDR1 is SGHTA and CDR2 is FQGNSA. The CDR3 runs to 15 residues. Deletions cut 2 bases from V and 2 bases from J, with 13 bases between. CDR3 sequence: CASSLSRGAPYEQYF. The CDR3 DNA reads TGTGCCAGCAGCTTAAGTCGGGGGGCCCCCTACGAGCAGTACTTC.

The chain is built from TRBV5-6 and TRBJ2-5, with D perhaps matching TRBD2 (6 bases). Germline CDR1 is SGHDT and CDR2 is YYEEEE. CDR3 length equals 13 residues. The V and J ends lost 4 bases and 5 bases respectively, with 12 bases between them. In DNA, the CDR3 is TGTGCCAGCAGCCAACTGGAGGGCGAGACCCAGTACTTC. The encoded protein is CASSQLEGETQYF. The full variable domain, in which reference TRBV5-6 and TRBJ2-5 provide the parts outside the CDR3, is DAGVTQSPTHLIKTRGQQVTLRCSPKSGHDTVSWYQQALGQGPQFIFQYYEEEERQRGNFPDRFSGHQFPNYSSELNVNALLLGDSALYLCASSQLEGETQYFGPGTRLLVL.

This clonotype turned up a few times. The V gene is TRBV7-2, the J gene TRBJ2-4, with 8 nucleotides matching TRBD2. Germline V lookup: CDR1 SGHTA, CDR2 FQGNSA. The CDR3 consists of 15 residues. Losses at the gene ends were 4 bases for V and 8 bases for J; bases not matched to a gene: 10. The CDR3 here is CASSSEGLAADIQYF. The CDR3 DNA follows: TGTGCCAGCAGCTCGGAAGGACTAGCCGCTGACATTCAGTACTTC.

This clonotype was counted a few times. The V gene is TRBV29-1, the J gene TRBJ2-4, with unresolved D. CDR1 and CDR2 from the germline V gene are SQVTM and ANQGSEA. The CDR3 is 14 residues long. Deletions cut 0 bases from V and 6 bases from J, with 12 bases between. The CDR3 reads CSVEEGQVRNIQYF. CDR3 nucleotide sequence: TGCAGCGTTGAAGAAGGGCAGGTCAGAAACATTCAGTACTTC.

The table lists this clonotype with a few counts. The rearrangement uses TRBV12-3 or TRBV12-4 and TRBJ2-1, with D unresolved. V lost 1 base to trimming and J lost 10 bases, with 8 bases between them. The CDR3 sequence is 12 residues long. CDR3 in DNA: TGTGCCAGCAGTTTAGTCCGCCAGGAGCAGTTCTTC. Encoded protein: CASSLVRQEQFF.

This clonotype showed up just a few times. CDR3 sequence: CASSMNRGGAYNEQFF. Here the CDR3 DNA reads TGTGCCAGTAGTATGAATCGCGGGGGGGCCTACAATGAGCAGTTCTTC. The genes are TRBV19 and TRBJ2-1, with 9 bases aligning to TRBD2. Looked up from germline, CDR1 is LNHDA and CDR2 is SQIVND (reference sequence). V trimming: 3 bases; J trimming: 2 bases; junction bases outside the gene matches: 5. CDR3 size: 16 residues.

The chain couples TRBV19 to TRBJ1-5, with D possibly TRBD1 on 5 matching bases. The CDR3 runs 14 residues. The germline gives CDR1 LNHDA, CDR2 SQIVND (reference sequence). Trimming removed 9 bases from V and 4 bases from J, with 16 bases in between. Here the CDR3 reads CASSGTVGNQPQHF. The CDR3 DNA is TGTGCCAGCTCCGGGACGGTCGGGAATCAGCCCCAGCATTTT.

The CDR3 protein is CAISLLDRGRETQYF. DNA of the CDR3: TGTGCCATCAGTTTATTGGACAGGGGGCGAGAGACCCAGTACTTC. This sequence joins TRBV10-3 and TRBJ2-5, with TRBD1 identical over 11 bases. J lost 4 bases, V lost 5 bases, and 6 bases had no gene match. Per the germline V gene, CDR1 is ENHRY and CDR2 is SYGVKD. The CDR3 has 15 residues.

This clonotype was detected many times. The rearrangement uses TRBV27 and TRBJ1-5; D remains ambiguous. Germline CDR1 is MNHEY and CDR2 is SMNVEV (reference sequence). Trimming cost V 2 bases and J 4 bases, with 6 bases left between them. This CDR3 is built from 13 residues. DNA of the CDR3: TGTGCCAGCAGTTTAAGAGGGAATCAGCCCCAGCATTTT. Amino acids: CASSLRGNQPQHF.

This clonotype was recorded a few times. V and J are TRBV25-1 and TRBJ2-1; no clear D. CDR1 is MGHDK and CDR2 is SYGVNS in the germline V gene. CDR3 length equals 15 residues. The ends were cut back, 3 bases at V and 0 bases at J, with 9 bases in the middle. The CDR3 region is CASSDIQSSYNEQFF. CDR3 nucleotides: TGTGCCAGCAGTGACATTCAGAGCTCCTACAATGAGCAGTTCTTC.

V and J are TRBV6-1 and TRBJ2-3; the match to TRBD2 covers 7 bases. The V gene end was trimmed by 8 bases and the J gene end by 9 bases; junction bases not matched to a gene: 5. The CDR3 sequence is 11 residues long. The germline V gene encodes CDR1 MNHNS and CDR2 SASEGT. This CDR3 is CASGGEVTQYF. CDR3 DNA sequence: TGTGCCAGCGGGGGGGAGGTCACGCAGTATTTT.

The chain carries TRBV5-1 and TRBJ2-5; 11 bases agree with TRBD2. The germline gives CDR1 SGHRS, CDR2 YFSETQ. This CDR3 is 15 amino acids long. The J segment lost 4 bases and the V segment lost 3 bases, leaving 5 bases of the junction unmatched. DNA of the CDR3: TGCGCCAGCAGCTATGCCGGGACTAGCGGAGAGACCCAGTACTTC. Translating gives CASSYAGTSGETQYF.

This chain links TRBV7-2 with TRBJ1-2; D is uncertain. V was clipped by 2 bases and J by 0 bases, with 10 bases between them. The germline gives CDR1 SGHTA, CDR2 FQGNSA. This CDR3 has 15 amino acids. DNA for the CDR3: TGTGCCAGCAGCTTATACGTTGCGGCTAACTATGGCTACACCTTC. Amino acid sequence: CASSLYVAANYGYTF.

The CDR3 DNA reads TGTGCCAACCAGGACAGTTACTCCTACAATGAGCAGTTCTTC. It specifies CANQDSYSYNEQFF. The chain recombines TRBV6-1 with TRBJ2-1; a weak D match, TRBD1 (6 bases). In germline, CDR1 is MNHNS, CDR2 SASEGT. The V and J ends lost 10 bases and 0 bases respectively, with 13 bases between them. This CDR3 region has 14 residues.

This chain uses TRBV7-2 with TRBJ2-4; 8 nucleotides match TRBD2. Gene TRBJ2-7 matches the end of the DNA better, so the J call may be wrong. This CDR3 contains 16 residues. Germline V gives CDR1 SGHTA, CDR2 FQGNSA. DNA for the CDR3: TGTGCCAGCAGCTTAATGGCTAGCGGGCGGGGAAACGAGCAGTACTTC. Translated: CASSLMASGRGNEQYF.

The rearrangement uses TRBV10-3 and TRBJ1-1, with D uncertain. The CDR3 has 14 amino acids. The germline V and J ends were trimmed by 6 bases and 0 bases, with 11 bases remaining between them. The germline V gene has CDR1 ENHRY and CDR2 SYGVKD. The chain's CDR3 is CAIRDVQMNTEAFF. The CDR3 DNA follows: TGTGCCATCAGAGATGTCCAGATGAACACTGAAGCTTTCTTT.

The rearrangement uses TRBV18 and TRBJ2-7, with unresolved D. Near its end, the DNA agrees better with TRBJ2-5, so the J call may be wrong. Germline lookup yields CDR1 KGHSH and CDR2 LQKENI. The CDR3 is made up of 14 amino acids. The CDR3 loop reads CASSPSTEPETQYF. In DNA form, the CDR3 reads TGTGCCAGCTCACCAAGCACGGAACCGGAGACCCAGTACTTC.

The CDR3 coding sequence is TGCGCCAGCAGCCAATCCCCAGGCGGGGGGGCAGATACGCAGTATTTT. Amino acid sequence: CASSQSPGGGADTQYF. The chain combines TRBV4-3 with TRBJ2-3; TRBD2 matches 9 bases. The junction had 7 bases not matched to a gene; V was cut back by 2 bases and J by 4 bases. CDR1 is LGHNA and CDR2 is YSLEER in the germline V gene. The CDR3 sequence is 16 residues long.